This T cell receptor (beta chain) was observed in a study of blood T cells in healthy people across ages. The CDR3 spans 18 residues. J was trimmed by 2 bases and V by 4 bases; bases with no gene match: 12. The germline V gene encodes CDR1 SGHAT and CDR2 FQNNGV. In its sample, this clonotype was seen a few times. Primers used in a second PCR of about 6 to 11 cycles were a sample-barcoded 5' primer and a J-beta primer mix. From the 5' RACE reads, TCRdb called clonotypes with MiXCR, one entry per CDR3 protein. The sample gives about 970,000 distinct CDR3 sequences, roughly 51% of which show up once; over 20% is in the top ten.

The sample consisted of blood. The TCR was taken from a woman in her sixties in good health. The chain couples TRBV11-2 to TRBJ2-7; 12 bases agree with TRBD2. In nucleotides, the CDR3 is TGTGCCAGCAGCTCCAGCAGCTGGACTAGCGGGGACGCCTACGAGCAGTACTTC. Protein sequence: CASSSSSWTSGDAYEQYF.